These T cell receptor beta chains were read from a single sample in a study of PD-1 blockade in classical Hodgkin lymphoma. Data came from immunoSEQ multiplex PCR; TCRdb stores just in-frame clones and leaves some out. This table has more than 20,000 clones, roughly 70% appearing once. The sequenced sample was peripheral blood mononuclear cells (PBMCs), obtained before the fourth cycle of nivolumab. These receptors came from a human donor with classical Hodgkin lymphoma. The CDR3 runs from the conserved cysteine through the conserved F or W. D genes are given only for firm matches. Clone size is stated in some rows and not others, as once, few, many or a class when expanded.

TRBJ2-3 | once | TRBV10-1 | . | TGCGCCAGCGTTTCCCTTATCACAGATACGCAGTATTTT | CASVSLITDTQYF
TRBJ2-6 | . | TRBV7-9 | TRBD1 | TGTGCCAGCAGCCTCGAGACAGGGGTGACTGGGGCCAACGTCCTGACTTTC | CASSLETGVTGANVLTF
TRBJ1-1 | . | TRBV10-3 | . | TGTGCCATCAGTGAGACAGGGCACACTGAAGCTTTCTTT | CAISETGHTEAFF
TRBJ2-5 | few | TRBV4-1 | . | TGCGCCAGCAGCCCCCATCAGGGGGGGGCCTCGGAGACCCAGTACTTC | CASSPHQGGASETQYF
TRBJ2-7 | . | TRBV7-2 | TRBD2 | TGTGCCAGCAGCTTAGTTGGGGCTAGCGGGAGTTACGAGCAGTACTTC | CASSLVGASGSYEQYF
TRBJ2-7 | . | TRBV7-9 | . | TGTGCCAGCAGCTTATCTAGCGACTACGAGCAGTACTTC | CASSLSSDYEQYF
TRBJ2-1 | . | TRBV9 | TRBD1 | TGTGCCAGCAGCCCCCGGGACAGGTCCGACAATGAGCAGTTCTTC | CASSPRDRSDNEQFF
TRBJ2-1 | . | TRBV7-9 | . | TGTGCCAGCAGTCCCCCTGCAGGGGACAATGAGCAGTTCTTC | CASSPPAGDNEQFF
TRBJ1-3 | . | TRBV4-1 | . | TGCGCCAGCAGCCTCATAACGACAGTCTCTGGAAACACCATATATTTT | CASSLITTVSGNTIYF
TRBJ2-1 | . | TRBV9 | . | TGTGCCAGCAGCGTAGTCGGGGAGTCCGGTGAGCAGTTCTTC | CASSVVGESGEQFF
TRBJ1-3 | . | TRBV9 | . | TGTGCCAGCAGCGTAGCGGCATTCGACTCTGGAAACACCATATATTTT | CASSVAAFDSGNTIYF
TRBJ1-1 | once | TRBV7-9 | . | TGTGCCAGCAGCCAACTCAGTGGACAGCAAAACACTGAAGCTTTCTTT | CASSQLSGQQNTEAFF
TRBJ1-1 | few | TRBV7-9 | . | TGTGCCAGCAGCGATTACAGGGCTGAAGCTTTCTTT | CASSDYRAEAFF
TRBJ1-2 | . | TRBV7-6 | . | TGTGCCAGCGGCCTGGCGTTATATGGCTACACCTTC | CASGLALYGYTF
TRBJ2-1 | . | TRBV10-3 | TRBD2 | TGTGCCATCAGTGAGTCTGTAAGGACTAGCGGTAACAATGAGCAGTTCTTC | CAISESVRTSGNNEQFF
TRBJ2-4 | . | TRBV4-2 | . | TGTGCCAGCAGCCAAGCTTACACCCTAGCCAAAAACATTCAGTACTTC | CASSQAYTLAKNIQYF
TRBJ2-7 | . | TRBV7-2 | . | TGTGCCAGCAGCTTAGGCTCAACAGCGAACCACCACGAGCAGTACTTC | CASSLGSTANHHEQYF
TRBJ2-1 | once | TRBV18 | . | TGTGCCAGCTCACCACGACAACCCAGCTCCTACAATGAGCAGTTCTTC | CASSPRQPSSYNEQFF
TRBJ2-7 | . | TRBV5-4 | TRBD2 | TGTGCCAGCAGCTTGGGCGTTACTAGCGGGGAGCAGTACTTC | CASSLGVTSGEQYF
TRBJ2-1 | . | TRBV7-9 | . | TGTGCCAGCAGCTTAATGCGGACAGTCAATGAGCAGTTCTTC | CASSLMRTVNEQFF
TRBJ2-7 | . | TRBV6-6 | . | TGTGCCAGCAGTTACTCCAGGAACACCTACGAGCAGTACTTC | CASSYSRNTYEQYF
TRBJ2-1 | . | TRBV5-1 | TRBD2 | TGCGCCAGCAGCTTGACAAGCGGGGTGAGGAATGAGCAGTTCTTC | CASSLTSGVRNEQFF
TRBJ2-2 | . | TRBV9 | TRBD2 | TGTGCCAGCAGCAAGTTTGGAGCGGGGCTCACCGGGGAGCTGTTTTTT | CASSKFGAGLTGELFF
TRBJ1-5 | . | TRBV12-5 | TRBD1 | TGTGCTAGTGGTTCAGGGGGCTATGGTCAGCCCCAGCATTTT | CASGSGGYGQPQHF
TRBJ1-5 | . | TRBV7-2 | . | TGTGCCAGCAGCCCAAGGACAGAGGGGCTTCAGCCCCAGCATTTT | CASSPRTEGLQPQHF
TRBJ1-5 | . | TRBV2 | . | TGTGCCAGCAGTGAGTTCACGGGGAACTCCATAGGTCAGCCCCAGCATTTT | CASSEFTGNSIGQPQHF
TRBJ1-5 | . | TRBV5-6 | TRBD1 | TGTGCCAGCAGCTTGGGACAGGGGTTAAATCAGCCCCAGCATTTT | CASSLGQGLNQPQHF
TRBJ2-3 | . | TRBV4-1 | TRBD2 | TGCGCCAGCAGCCAAGGGACTAGCGGGGGGCTCACAGATACGCAGTATTTT | CASSQGTSGGLTDTQYF
TRBJ1-6 | . | TRBV5-1 | TRBD1 | TGCGCCAGCAGACAACAGGGGGTAACCTCTTCACCCCTCCACTTT | CASRQQGVTSSPLHF
TRBJ2-7 | . | TRBV13 | . | TGTGCCAGCAGTCTCTCGACCGACACCTACGAGCAGTACTTC | CASSLSTDTYEQYF
TRBJ1-6 | . | TRBV7-3 | . | TGTGCCAGCAGCCCCGGTAGGGTGGGTCTGGATAACTCACCCCTCCACTTT | CASSPGRVGLDNSPLHF
TRBJ1-5 | few | TRBV6-6 | . | TGTGCCAGCAGTTCCCGCAATCAGCCCCAGCATTTT | CASSSRNQPQHF
TRBJ1-1 | . | TRBV18 | TRBD1 | TGTGCCAGCTCACCGGTTTCTCAGGGGGCTACTGAAGCTTTCTTT | CASSPVSQGATEAFF
TRBJ2-1 | once | TRBV15 | . | TGTGCCACCAGCAGACACAGGGTGGATGAGCAGTTCTTC | CATSRHRVDEQFF
TRBJ2-1 | few | TRBV19 | TRBD1 | TGTGCCAGTAGTATCCTCTGGACAGGCTACAATGAGCAGTTCTTC | CASSILWTGYNEQFF
TRBJ2-7 | . | TRBV27 | TRBD1 | TGTGCCAGCAGCCTTAATCCCGCGGGACAGGCCGGCTACGAGCAGTGCTTC | CASSLNPAGQAGYEQCF
TRBJ1-1 | . | TRBV29-1 | . | TGCAGCGCCTTCGACAGGGAAGCTTTCTTT | CSAFDREAFF
TRBJ2-5 | once | TRBV5-6 | . | TGTGCCAGCAGCAAACTAGCAGACTTACAAGAGACCCAGTACTTC | CASSKLADLQETQYF
TRBJ2-7 | . | TRBV7-9 | . | TGTGCCAGCAGCCAGGTGGGACCGCCGATATACTTC | CASSQVGPPIYF
TRBJ1-2 | few | TRBV28 | TRBD1 | TGTGCCAGCAGTTCGGGGACAGGGGTATTCTATGGCTACACCTTC | CASSSGTGVFYGYTF
TRBJ2-5 | few | TRBV29-1 | . | TGCAGCGTTGATATCGGGGGTAGAGAGACCCAGTACTTC | CSVDIGGRETQYF
TRBJ2-1 | few | TRBV7-9 | . | TGTGCCAGCAGCTTCAACAATGAGCAGTTCTTC | CASSFNNEQFF
TRBJ1-2 | . | TRBV6-6 | . | TGTGCCAGCTTTCCGTACCCAGTGGCTGGCTACACCTTC | CASFPYPVAGYTF
TRBJ2-3 | few | TRBV5-8 | . | TGTGCCAGCAGCTTGAGGGGGGCCACAGATACGCAGTATTTT | CASSLRGATDTQYF
TRBJ1-2 | . | TRBV27 | . | TGTGCCAGCAGTGAGGGGTTAGGCTATGGCTACACCTTC | CASSEGLGYGYTF
TRBJ2-7 | . | TRBV6-6 | TRBD1 | TGTGCCAGCAGTTACTCCGCAGGGGGCGGATACGAGCAGTACTTC | CASSYSAGGGYEQYF
TRBJ2-3 | once | TRBV29-1 | TRBD1 | TGCAGCGTTGTTGGACAGGCCGATACGCAGTATTTT | CSVVGQADTQYF
TRBJ1-6 | once | TRBV9 | . | TGTGCCAGCAGCGTTGGGGGGTTGGAGTCCTATAATTCACCCCTCCACTTT | CASSVGGLESYNSPLHF
TRBJ2-1 | . | TRBV5-1 | . | TGCGCCAGCAGCTTGGAGGGAAACACCTACAATGAGCAGTTCTTC | CASSLEGNTYNEQFF
TRBJ2-7 | . | TRBV2 | . | TGTGCCAGCAGTGATCAGGGGTCAACCTACGAGCAGTACTTC | CASSDQGSTYEQYF
TRBJ2-7 | few | TRBV19 | . | TGTGCCAGTAGTATAGATATCGCCTTCTACGAGCAGTACTTC | CASSIDIAFYEQYF
TRBJ2-3 | . | TRBV5-1 | TRBD1 | TGCGCCAGCAGCTCCGGGACAGGGGGCATCAGAAGAACAGATACGCAGTATTTT | CASSSGTGGIRRTDTQYF
TRBJ2-3 | . | TRBV29-1 | TRBD2 | TGCAGCGTTGAGGCGGGGGGGACAGATACGCAGTATTTT | CSVEAGGTDTQYF
TRBJ1-4 | medium-sized | TRBV5-1 | . | TGCGCCAGCAGCATATCGGACTGGGGTAATGAAAAACTGTTTTTT | CASSISDWGNEKLFF
TRBJ2-2 | . | TRBV7-9 | TRBD1 | TGTGCCAGCAGCCTAAGGACAGGAAGTACCGGGGAGCTGTTTTTT | CASSLRTGSTGELFF
TRBJ1-3 | . | TRBV14 | TRBD1 | TGTGCCAGCAGCCAAGATCTCGGGACAGGGGCTGGAAACACCATATATTTT | CASSQDLGTGAGNTIYF
TRBJ2-5 | . | TRBV18 | . | TGTGCCAGCTCACAACAAGAGACCCAGTACTTC | CASSQQETQYF
TRBJ2-1 | . | TRBV7-2 | . | TGTGCCAGCAGCTTAGTTTCAGGTAATAATGAGCAGTTCTTC | CASSLVSGNNEQFF
TRBJ1-2 | . | TRBV10-3 | . | TGTGCCATCAGTGCCGACAGGTCTAACTATGGCTACACCTTC | CAISADRSNYGYTF